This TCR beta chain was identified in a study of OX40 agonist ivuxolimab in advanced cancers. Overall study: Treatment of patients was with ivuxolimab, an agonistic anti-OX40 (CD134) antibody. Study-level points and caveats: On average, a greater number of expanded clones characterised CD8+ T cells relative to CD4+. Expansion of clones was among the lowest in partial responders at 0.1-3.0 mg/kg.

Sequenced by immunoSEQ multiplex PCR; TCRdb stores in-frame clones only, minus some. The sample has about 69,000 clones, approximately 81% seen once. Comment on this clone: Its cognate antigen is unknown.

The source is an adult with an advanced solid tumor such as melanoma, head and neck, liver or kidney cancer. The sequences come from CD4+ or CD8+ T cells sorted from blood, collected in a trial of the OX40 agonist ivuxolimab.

Here the CDR3 DNA reads TGCGCCAGCAGCTTGGCCGGGGTTATCACTGAAGCTTTCTTT. Translation: CASSLAGVITEAFF. The chain carries TRBV5-1 and TRBJ1-1, with D hard to call. The CDR3 is 14 amino acids. V lost 0 bases and J lost 4, with 10 bases in between. Germline CDR1 is SGHRS and CDR2 is YFSETQ.